In its sample, the clone carrying this T cell receptor beta chain was seen a few times. Antigen unknown. Generated by immunoSEQ multiplex PCR, the TCRdb table keeps only in-frame clones and is missing some. The sample contains 120,000 to 150,000 clones, more than 75% of which appear only once. This entry comes from a study of T cell responses to AZD1222 COVID-19 vaccine. Study results and caveats: Spike-spanning, vaccine-associated CD4 TCRs were dominant at 160-218 and 743-854. No repertoire was sampled before or during the peak T cell response, only after it.

Sequences were derived from peripheral blood, sampled on day 0 of AZD1222 vaccination. This TCR came from an adult in good health.

DNA of the CDR3: TGTGCCAGCAGCCAAGCGGGGGGTCAGGGGATGCGGTATGGCTACACCTTC. Translation: CASSQAGGQGMRYGYTF. The rearrangement uses TRBV3-1 (or the pseudogene TRBV3-2) and TRBJ1-2, with a weak D call TRBD1 (6 bases). CDR1 is LGHDT, CDR2 YNNKEL, per germline (reference sequence). CDR3 length equals 17 residues. The germline V and J ends were trimmed by 1 base and 5 bases, with 20 bases remaining between them.